Reported below is one T cell receptor (beta chain). What it binds is not known. This PCR relied on a set of 60 Vbeta primers and 13 Jbeta primers. Sequencing was performed with immunoSEQ multiplex PCR; in TCRdb, only in-frame clones are kept and a portion is missing. The sample carries some 110,000 clones, under 85% recorded once. The data stem from a study of cytomegalovirus exposure and HLA in healthy donors. Study as a whole: From donors who were HLA-typed, an early data release held 80 million to 95 million unique TCRs. Study-wide findings and caveats: Associated with cytomegalovirus, according to the listing, were some 150 TCR beta chains.

V lost 0 bases to trimming and J lost 0 bases; unmatched junction nucleotides: 1. Per germline, CDR1 SGHTA and CDR2 FQGNSA. This CDR3 region has 15 residues. The receptor was derived from a man aged 18-30 years in good health and CMV-seronegative. Input material: PBMCs. The rearrangement links TRBV7-2 to TRBJ2-7; 8 bases match TRBD2. CDR3: CASSLATSDSYEQYF. CDR3 sequence (DNA): TGTGCCAGCAGCTTAGCGACTAGCGACTCCTACGAGCAGTACTTC.